The entry below gives a single T cell receptor (beta chain) sequence along with its context. What this receptor recognizes is not known. Base qualities are missing; no much larger clone stands one base away. These data originate in a study listed by TCRdb under 2016. The germline V gene specifies MNHEY as CDR1 and SVGEGT as CDR2. V is pared back by 2 bases and J by 5 bases, with 12 bases lying between the germline termini. The CDR3, from cysteine to phenylalanine, totals 14 residues. Only the CDR3 DNA is retained, 42 bases long and in frame from the first base. Library preparation was by RT-PCR. Sequencing relied on an Illumina MiSeq. Through fastp at Q25 and MiXCR, TCRdb rebuilt clones from the public reads, retaining in-frame beta chains. Under each unique CDR3 protein, matching rows form one entry showing the most common genes and DNA. This sample is represented by hundreds of thousands of distinct CDR3 sequences; 13% to 15% of them were singletons. The ten largest account for about 3.9% of the sample.

Sequencing was performed on memory CD4+ T cells from blood. Here the chain combines TRBV6-2 or TRBV6-3 and TRBJ1-1, and perhaps TRBD1 as D gene, on 5 matching bases. The receptor's source is a female donor in good health, serving as a healthy control. The CDR3 reads as follows: CASSYGQGWTEAFF. The DNA is as follows: TGTGCCAGCAGTTACGGGCAGGGTTGGACTGAAGCTTTCTTT.